A single TCR beta chain is shown here with its context. Antigen unknown. Germline-derived CDR1 and CDR2 are LNHDA and SQIVND (reference sequence). This CDR3 comprises 14 residues. V shed 5 bases and J shed 2 bases, with 11 bases lying between them. Both 60 Vbeta primers and 13 Jbeta primers went into the PCR. This table comes from immunoSEQ multiplex PCR, and its TCRdb copy is limited to in-frame clones, with some not included. The table includes some 190,000 clones, 78% detected once. The data belong to a study of cytomegalovirus exposure and HLA in healthy donors. Overall study findings and caveats: In a later analysis, 15,000 to 20,000 TCR beta sequences were associated with HLA alleles at 0.05 false discovery rate.

V gene TRBV19 combines with J gene TRBJ2-3; D not certain. The sample comprised PBMCs. The source is a female donor in good health and CMV-seronegative. CDR3 in DNA: TGTGCCAGTAGTCGAGAACCGAACACAGATACGCAGTATTTT. It is translated as CASSREPNTDTQYF.